The 15 T cell receptor beta chains reported below all come from one sample, sequenced in a study of shared clonotypes between healthy human individuals. Method: immunoSEQ multiplex PCR; TCRdb's copy keeps in-frame clones and lacks some. The table has nearly 2 million clones, about 94% seen once. Naivety among CD8 cells was defined by CD45RO negativity and positive CCR7 selection, thereby excluding terminally differentiated effector memory CD45RA+ cells. Sequencing was carried out using naive CD8+ T cells sorted from blood. Receptors originate from a man aged 18 to 30 in good health.

This clone was found once. The chain has TRBV28 and TRBJ2-7; 7 positions match TRBD1. Germline values: CDR1 MDHEN, CDR2 SYDVKM. Trimming at V came to 5 bases and at J to 4 bases, leaving 8 bases not matched to a gene. The CDR3 consists of 14 residues. CDR3 bases: TGTGCCAGCAGTCCGGTTCACAGGGGATACGAGCAGTACTTC. It specifies CASSPVHRGYEQYF.

The chain is built from TRBV9 and TRBJ1-1; D is ambiguous. This CDR3 comprises 13 residues. V was trimmed by 5 bases and J by 2 bases, leaving 10 bases between them. Germline assignment: CDR1 SGDLS and CDR2 YYNGEE. For the CDR3, the DNA is TGTGCCAGCAGTTCCTCACCTAACACTGAAGCTTTCTTT. Its protein is CASSSSPNTEAFF.

V gene TRBV4-1 combines with J gene TRBJ2-4; TRBD1 is a possible D gene (5 bases). V was trimmed by 4 bases and J by 12 bases, leaving 16 bases between them. The germline V gene encodes CDR1 MGHRA and CDR2 YSYEKL. The CDR3 spans 13 residues. The DNA for the CDR3 is TGCGCCAGCAGCCTGAACACAGGATGGGATCAGTACTTC. Protein sequence: CASSLNTGWDQYF.

This clone appeared once. The J gene is TRBJ2-7, the V gene TRBV6-1; possible D gene TRBD1, 5 bases. The germline CDR1 and CDR2 sequences are MNHNS and SASEGT. Trimming shortened V by 2 bases and J by 0 bases, and 8 bases separated the two germline ends. The CDR3 has 14 residues. The CDR3 sequence: CASSEYRYSYEQYF. The CDR3 nucleotides read TGTGCCAGCAGTGAATACAGGTACTCCTACGAGCAGTACTTC.

This chain uses TRBV6-5 with TRBJ1-1; 7 bases match TRBD1. The V gene end was trimmed by 4 bases and the J gene end by 3 bases; junction bases not matched to a gene: 2. Per the germline V gene, CDR1 is MNHEY and CDR2 is SVGAGI. The CDR3 has 13 residues. The chain's CDR3 is CASSFTGDTEAFF. The DNA of the CDR3 is TGTGCCAGCAGTTTTACAGGGGACACTGAAGCTTTCTTT.

The gene calls are TRBV6-1 and TRBJ2-5; no definite D call. The V end lost 9 bases, the J end lost 5 bases, and 25 bases lay between the germline ends. The CDR3 is 16 amino acids. Germline CDR1 and CDR2: MNHNS and SASEGT. The CDR3 protein is CASGELGHLIWETQYF. The CDR3 nucleotides are TGTGCCAGTGGTGAACTGGGCCACCTCATCTGGGAGACCCAGTACTTC.

The chain links TRBV28 to TRBJ1-2; weak D call: TRBD1 (5 bases). The CDR3 contains 14 residues. V was pared by 2 bases and J by 5 bases, with 12 bases between. CDR1 is MDHEN, CDR2 SYDVKM, per germline. The CDR3 reads CASSLDQQDYGYTF. The CDR3 DNA follows: TGTGCCAGCAGTTTAGATCAACAGGATTATGGCTACACCTTC.

This chain connects TRBV6-6 to TRBJ2-1, with TRBD2 matching over 12 bases. The CDR3 has 13 residues. The V gene end was trimmed by 9 bases and the J gene end by 8 bases; junction bases not matched to a gene: 5. Germline V gene sequence: CDR1 MNHNY, CDR2 SVGAGI (reference sequence). The CDR3 loop is CASGLAGNYEQFF. The CDR3 nucleotides read TGTGCCAGTGGACTAGCGGGAAACTATGAGCAGTTCTTC.

The DNA of the CDR3 is TGTGCCAGCAGCTTAGTAGGACAGGGGGATTGGAACACTGAAGCTTTCTTT. Its translation is CASSLVGQGDWNTEAFF. V gene TRBV7-9 combines with J gene TRBJ1-1; 10 bases line up with TRBD1. Germline assignment: CDR1 SEHNR and CDR2 FQNEAQ (reference sequence). The trim removed 1 base at V and 1 base at J, leaving 6 bases unmatched. The CDR3 has 17 amino acids.

This clone appeared a single time. V and J are TRBV11-2 and TRBJ2-7, with 12 bases matching TRBD1. The CDR3 covers 16 residues. Trimming at V came to 0 bases and at J to 4 bases, leaving 4 bases not matched to a gene. Germline lookup yields CDR1 SGHAT and CDR2 FQNNGV. CDR3 nucleotide sequence: TGTGCCAGCAGCTTAGATTGGGGACAGGGGGCGTACGAGCAGTACTTC. Translated: CASSLDWGQGAYEQYF. Combining the CDR3 with reference TRBV11-2 and TRBJ2-7 gives the whole variable domain EAGVAQSPRYKIIEKRQSVAFWCNPISGHATLYWYQQILGQGPKLLIQFQNNGVVDDSQLPKDRFSAERLKGVDSTLKIQPAKLEDSAVYLCASSLDWGQGAYEQYFGPGTRLTVT.

The rearrangement links TRBV2 to TRBJ1-4, with D possibly matching TRBD1 (6 bases). This CDR3 is built from 17 residues. Trimming took 3 bases from V and 5 from J, leaving 19 bases between them. Germline V gene sequence: CDR1 SNHLY, CDR2 FYNNEI. The CDR3 spells CASSDVRGGAGNEKLFF. In DNA form, the CDR3 reads TGTGCCAGCAGTGACGTTAGGGGGGGTGCGGGGAATGAAAAACTGTTTTTT. Complete variable domain (other parts from reference TRBV2 and TRBJ1-4): EPEVTQTPSHQVTQMGQEVILRCVPISNHLYFYWYRQILGQKVEFLVSFYNNEISEKSEIFDDQFSVERPDGSNFTLKIRSTKLEDSAMYFCASSDVRGGAGNEKLFFGSGTQLSVL.

This clone came up once. CDR3 region: CASSLARTGSGELFF. CDR3 nucleotide sequence: TGTGCCAGCAGCTTGGCAAGGACAGGGTCCGGGGAGCTGTTTTTT. The chain carries TRBV7-2 and TRBJ2-2; the match to TRBD1 covers 8 bases. The CDR3 totals 15 residues. With 3 bases clipped from V and 6 bases from J, the junction kept 6 bases outside the gene matches. The germline V gene encodes CDR1 SGHTA and CDR2 FQGNSA. Combining the CDR3 with reference TRBV7-2 and TRBJ2-2 gives the whole variable domain GAGVSQSPSNKVTEKGKDVELRCDPISGHTALYWYRQSLGQGLEFLIYFQGNSAPDKSGLPSDRFSAERTGGSVSTLTIQRTQQEDSAVYLCASSLARTGSGELFFGEGSRLTVL.

The J gene is TRBJ1-5, the V gene TRBV27, with D unresolved. This CDR3 spans 16 amino acids. The V gene lost 5 bases and the J gene lost 2 bases, with 16 bases spanning the gap. Germline CDR1 reads MNHEY; CDR2 reads SMNVEV (reference sequence). Here the CDR3 DNA reads TGTGCCAGCAGTCCTCGATGGAGGGAAGGCAATCAGCCCCAGCATTTT. Translated, it gives CASSPRWREGNQPQHF.

The J gene is TRBJ2-7, the V gene TRBV30, with 11 bases identical to TRBD1. There are 14 residues in the CDR3. The V gene end was trimmed by 2 bases and the J gene end by 3 bases; junction bases not matched to a gene: 3. Germline V gene lookup returns CDR1 GTSNPN and CDR2 SVGIG (reference sequence). The CDR3 sequence is CAWSKGTGGYEQYF. The CDR3 DNA is TGTGCCTGGAGTAAAGGGACAGGGGGCTACGAGCAGTACTTC.

This clone appeared once. The rearrangement links TRBV4-2 to TRBJ1-3; 9 bases agree with TRBD1. CDR3 length: 15 residues. Germline V gives CDR1 LGHNA, CDR2 YNFKEQ. V shed 8 bases, J shed 4 bases, and the junction held 9 bases outside the gene matches. The CDR3 loop reads CASSGTGISGNTIYF. The DNA of the CDR3 is TGTGCCAGCTCCGGGACAGGGATATCGGGAAACACCATATATTTT.